This TCR beta chain came from a study of shared clonotypes between healthy human individuals. Assay used: immunoSEQ multiplex PCR; TCRdb lists only in-frame clones, some missing. The sample gives 1,400,000 or so clones, roughly 98.5% of which show up once; 0.3% to 0.45% is in the top ten. The sequenced sample consisted of naive CD4+ T cells sorted from blood. The subset denotes: CD45RA+ positively selected. The sequence came from a young man in good health.

CDR3 bases: TGTGCCAGCAGTTACTCGGGGGGCACAGGGAGGGAGACCCAGTACTTC. It is translated as CASSYSGGTGRETQYF. V gene TRBV6-5 combines with J gene TRBJ2-5; the D call may be TRBD1 or TRBD2 (6 bases each). Germline CDR1 reads MNHEY; CDR2 reads SVGAGI. V was cut by 0 bases and J by 5 bases, with 16 bases left in between. The CDR3 sequence is 16 residues long.